This section outlines one TCR beta chain sequence together with its context. This clone was found a few times. The antigen this receptor binds is unknown. There are no base qualities to consult, and no much larger clone falls within one base. Genomic DNA was extracted with the Qiagen DNeasy kit from unsorted PBMCs and from negatively selected CD4+ and CD8+ fractions. Using primers that anneal to V and J segments, immunoSEQ multiplex PCR amplified the TCR beta CDR3 regions. Amplification bias was minimized using a synthetic immune receptor repertoire, and residual bias was removed computationally after sequencing. The study's processing was this. Repertoire diversity was quantified as the Shannon entropy index using custom Python scripts. Unsorted, CD4+ and CD8+ repertoires were examined separately, except in combined analyses, for which CD4+ and CD8+ sequences were merged in silico. A clone was considered expanded if an increase in frequency of at least 2-fold after treatment relative to C1D1 was found, and a pseudocount of 0.5 was applied to clones undetected at baseline. Clones with 0 or 1 copy at C1D1 were defined as singleton clones, while clones with 2 or more copies were defined as non-singleton clones. By matching protein sequences in sorted samples from the same patient, clones expanded in unsorted samples were annotated as CD4+, CD8+ or unknown. Wilcoxon tests were applied to paired samples to test diversity changes from C1D1 to C4D1. Sourced from immuneACCESS, this table was stored by TCRdb with only in-frame sequences that have V and J called. A share of the clones is absent; for the studies checked, an unresolved V gene accounts for under half, and the remainder has no known explanation. That table furnishes V, J and clone size, whereas the DNA furnished D and trimming. The sample records approximately 10,000 clones, about 70% of which are singletons. About 4% of the sample rests with the top ten.

The data originate from a study of PD-1 blockade in classical Hodgkin lymphoma (dated by TCRdb to 2020 to 2021). Background on the whole study: Nivolumab dosing was 3 mg/kg intravenously every 2 weeks, continuing until either disease progression or unacceptable toxicity. The study used CyTOF and TCR beta sequencing to define a peripheral blood immune signature of response to PD-1 blockade in classical Hodgkin lymphoma. Beyond this particular receptor, the publication reports: Among trial patients, those achieving complete response had baseline diversity similar to that of newly diagnosed patients, while diversity was significantly lower in partial responders and progressors. CD4+ but not CD8+ TCR diversity rose significantly by C4D1 (p=0.0027 vs p=0.16), most apparent in complete responders (p=0.02). Lower diversity was observed in patients in whom nivolumab was started less than 1 year after ASCT, and these patients were excluded from later analyses so that confounding by immune reconstitution would be avoided. The study was limited to a single clinical trial cohort, and causes of repertoire differences, possibly disease activity or prior therapy, remained undefined. Baseline TCR diversity was reported to be lower in newly diagnosed patients than in healthy donors and to be lower still in relapsed/refractory patients.

V and J are trimmed by 4 bases and 6 bases, and the gene matches miss 3 bases of the junction. Spanning cysteine to phenylalanine, the CDR3 consists of 14 amino acids. Left in the record is the CDR3 DNA by itself, 42 bases read in frame from the first base. The germline V gene yields SGHRS for CDR1 and YFSETQ for CDR2. The time point label of this sample denotes: cycle 1 day 1 (C1D1), immediately before nivolumab initiation. Every trial patient had relapsed following autologous stem cell transplantation, and prior brentuximab vedotin exposure was what differed among cohorts A, B and C. CD4+ T cells were purified from thawed PBMCs by magnetic negative selection with a Miltenyi CD4+ T cell isolation kit. The trial cohort was composed of 56 patients with relapsed/refractory classical Hodgkin lymphoma, for whom complete response, partial response or progressive disease was recorded as best overall response. Trial patients were treated with single-agent nivolumab in the multi-cohort phase II CheckMate 205 trial. An independent review committee assessed best overall response by applying the 2007 International Working Group response criteria. Trial PBMCs were collected immediately before nivolumab initiation (C1D1) and during therapy at cycle 2 day 1 and cycle 4 day 1. After peripheral blood was drawn into 8 mL Vacutainer Cell Preparation Tubes, PBMCs were isolated by centrifugation and then cryopreserved. Purified CD4+ and CD8+ fractions were generated only in cases for which an additional PBMC sample was available. On LS columns in a quadroMACS separator, the magnetically labelled cells were depleted, and the flow-through was collected as the purified fraction.

The V and J genes are TRBV5-1 and TRBJ2-7; a stretch of 14 junction bases matches TRBD2. The sequencing used CD4+ T cells from blood, collected at baseline. The TCR was taken from a human donor with classical Hodgkin lymphoma. DNA sequence: TGCGCCAGCAGCGGGGGACTAGCGGGAGCCGAGCAGTACTTC. Its coded protein is CASSGGLAGAEQYF.